This TCR beta chain was sequenced during a study of blood T cell repertoires in COVID-19. Study details: COVID-19 samples collected from the United States, Italy and Spain covered acute and convalescent phases. T cells, B-cell-depleted T cells, or PBMCs supplied cDNA or gDNA.

CDR1 and CDR2 (germline): MNHEY, SVGEGT. The CDR3 sequence is 15 residues long. Trimming at V came to 5 bases and at J to 7 bases, leaving 10 bases not matched to a gene. Methods used by the authors: Amplification of reference gene primers was used by the study to estimate nucleated cell counts. Data came from immunoSEQ multiplex PCR; TCRdb stores just in-frame clones and leaves some out. V and J calls plus clone size are reproduced from that table; the DNA served to infer D and trimming. The sample yields approximately 75,000 clones, around 90% seen once. V is TRBV6-2 or TRBV6-3 and J is TRBJ2-1; 8 nucleotides match TRBD2. The sequence was collected from a human donor in a cohort sampled during active COVID-19. Sequenced material: peripheral blood. The CDR3 DNA follows: TGTGCCAGCAGTGGACGGGGGGGCCTGGGAAATGAGCAGTTCTTC. Protein: CASSGRGGLGNEQFF.